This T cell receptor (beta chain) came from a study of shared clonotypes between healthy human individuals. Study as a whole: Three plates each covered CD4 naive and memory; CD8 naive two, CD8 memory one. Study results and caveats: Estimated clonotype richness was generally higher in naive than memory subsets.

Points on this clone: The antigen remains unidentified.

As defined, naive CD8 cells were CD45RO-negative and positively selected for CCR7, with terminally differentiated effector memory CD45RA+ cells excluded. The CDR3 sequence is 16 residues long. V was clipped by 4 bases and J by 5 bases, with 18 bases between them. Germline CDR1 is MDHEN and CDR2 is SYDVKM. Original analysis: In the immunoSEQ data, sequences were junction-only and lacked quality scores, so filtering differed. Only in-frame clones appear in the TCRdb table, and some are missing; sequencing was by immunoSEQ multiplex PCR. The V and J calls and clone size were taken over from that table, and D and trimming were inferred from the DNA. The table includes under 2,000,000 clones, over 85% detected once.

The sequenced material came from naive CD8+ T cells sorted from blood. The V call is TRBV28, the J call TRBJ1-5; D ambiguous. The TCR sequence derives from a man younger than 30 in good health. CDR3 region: CASSYVDLAGDQPQHF. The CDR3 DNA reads TGTGCCAGCAGTTATGTGGACCTGGCCGGGGATCAGCCCCAGCATTTT.